The table lists the clone carrying this TCR beta chain with a count of one. The data were obtained in a study of blood T cell repertoires in COVID-19. This table comes from immunoSEQ multiplex PCR, and its TCRdb copy is limited to in-frame clones, with some not included. The table has about 180,000 clones, 80% seen once. CDR1 is KGHSH and CDR2 is LQKENI in the germline V gene. Unmatched junction bases numbered 7, after V lost 6 bases and J lost 6 bases. This CDR3 comprises 14 residues. Sequencing was carried out using PBMCs or T cells enriched from blood (not recorded which). This TCR was sampled from a man aged 55 to 70 who had been exposed to COVID-19. The V gene is TRBV18, the J gene TRBJ2-7; TRBD1 matches 11 bases. CDR3 nucleotide sequence: TGTGCCAGCTCCCCTGGACAGGGGGCGGGCGAGCAGTACTTC. Protein product: CASSPGQGAGEQYF.